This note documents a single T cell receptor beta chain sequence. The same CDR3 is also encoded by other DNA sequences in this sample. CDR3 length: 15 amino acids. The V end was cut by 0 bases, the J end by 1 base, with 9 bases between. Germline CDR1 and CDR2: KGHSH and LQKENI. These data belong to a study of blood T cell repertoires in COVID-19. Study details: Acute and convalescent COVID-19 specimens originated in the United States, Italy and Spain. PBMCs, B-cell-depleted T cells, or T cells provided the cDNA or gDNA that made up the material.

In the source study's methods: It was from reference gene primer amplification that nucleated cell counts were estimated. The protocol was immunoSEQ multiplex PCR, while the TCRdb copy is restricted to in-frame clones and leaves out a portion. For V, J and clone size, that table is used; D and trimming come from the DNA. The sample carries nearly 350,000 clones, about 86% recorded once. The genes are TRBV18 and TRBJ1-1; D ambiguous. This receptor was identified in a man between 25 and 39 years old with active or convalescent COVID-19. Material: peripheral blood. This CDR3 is CASSPPAGPNTEAFF. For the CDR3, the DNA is TGTGCCAGCTCACCACCGGCAGGTCCGAACACTGAAGCTTTCTTT. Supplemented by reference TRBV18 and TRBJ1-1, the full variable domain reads NAGVMQNPRHLVRRRGQEARLRCSPMKGHSHVYWYRQLPEEGLKFMVYLQKENIIDESGMPKERFSAEFPKEGPSILRIQQVVRGDSAAYFCASSPPAGPNTEAFFGQGTRLTVV.